Listed here are 27 T cell receptor beta chains from one sample, sequenced in a study of blood T cell repertoires in COVID-19. This table comes from immunoSEQ multiplex PCR, and its TCRdb copy is limited to in-frame clones, with some not included. The repertoire consists of about 220,000 clones, with around 90% occurring once and the leading ten covering about 14%. Sequenced material: PBMCs or T cells enriched from blood (not recorded which). These receptors all stem from a man younger than 45 who had been exposed to COVID-19.

This rearrangement joins TRBV7-6 to TRBJ2-7, with 12 bases identical to TRBD1. CDR1 SGHVS and CDR2 FNYEAQ come from the germline V gene. This CDR3 spans 17 amino acids. V lost 2 bases and J lost 6; bases outside the gene matches: 11. CDR3 bases: TGTGCCAGCAGCTTAACTCGCGGGACAGGGGGCAGTTTCGAGCAGTACTTC. Translation gives CASSLTRGTGGSFEQYF.

The genes are TRBV2 and TRBJ1-3; TRBD1 matches at 8 bases. The CDR3 contains 17 residues. Germline V gene sequence: CDR1 SNHLY, CDR2 FYNNEI. Germline trimming cut 5 bases from V and 4 bases from J; bases unmatched to any gene: 13. CDR3 loop: CASSIYRDRLGGNTIYF. The DNA for the CDR3 is TGTGCCAGCAGTATCTACCGGGACAGGTTAGGGGGAAACACCATATATTTT.

The V and J genes are TRBV11-2 and TRBJ2-3; 10 bases map to TRBD2. V lost 6 bases, J lost 10 bases, and 16 bases stayed unmatched. The CDR3 is made up of 16 amino acids. The germline CDR1 and CDR2 sequences are SGHAT and FQNNGV. In DNA, the CDR3 is TGTGCCAGCAGTCTTACGGCAGCGGGGGGGTCCGGCGCGCAGTATTTT. Its protein product is CASSLTAAGGSGAQYF.

The rearrangement uses TRBV7-2 and TRBJ1-3; weak D call: TRBD1 (5 bases). The CDR3 has 16 amino acids. V was clipped by 1 base and J by 3 bases, with 13 bases between them. Germline-derived CDR1 and CDR2 are SGHTA and FQGNSA. The CDR3 DNA sequence: TGTGCCAGCAGCTTAGAAGGGGCGCGCCTTGGAAACACCATATATTTT. This sequence encodes CASSLEGARLGNTIYF.

This clone showed up just once. The chain joins TRBV5-1 to TRBJ2-2; tentative D call: TRBD2 (5 bases). Trimming took off 0 bases at V and 0 bases at J, with 6 bases between the two ends. CDR1 is SGHRS, CDR2 YFSETQ, per germline. This CDR3 is 15 amino acids long. CDR3 in DNA: TGCGCCAGCAGCTTGGTGGGAGCGAACACCGGGGAGCTGTTTTTT. Translating gives CASSLVGANTGELFF.

The chain recombines TRBV13 with TRBJ1-1, with D possibly TRBD1 on 6 matching bases. CDR3 length: 13 amino acids. Trimming cost V 5 bases and J 8 bases, with 15 bases left between them. From germline, CDR1 is PRHDT and CDR2 FYEKMQ (reference sequence). The CDR3 DNA reads as TGTGCCAGCAGCCTACCAGGGGCCCTGGAAGCTTTCTTT. Translating it yields CASSLPGALEAFF.

A remark on this clone: Other DNA sequences in this sample translate to the same CDR3. V gene TRBV27 combines with J gene TRBJ2-5; 16 bases fit TRBD2. CDR1 is MNHEY and CDR2 is SMNVEV in the germline V gene (reference sequence). V trimming: 3 bases; J trimming: 5 bases; junction bases outside the gene matches: 9. The CDR3 sequence is 18 residues long. The CDR3 nucleotides are TGTGCCAGCAGTTTGGGACTAGCGGGGGGGGCGGATATGGAGACCCAGTACTTC. Amino acids: CASSLGLAGGADMETQYF.

The chain uses TRBV6-5 and TRBJ2-6; D is unresolved. The CDR3 loop spans 13 amino acids. V shed 7 bases and J shed 0 bases, with 4 bases lying between them. Germline CDR1 and CDR2: MNHEY and SVGAGI. The DNA for the CDR3 is TGTGCCAGCACCAGCTCTGGGGCCAACGTCCTGACTTTC. Translating it yields CASTSSGANVLTF.

J is TRBJ2-2 and V is TRBV4-1, with D possibly matching TRBD2 (5 bases). CDR1 and CDR2 from the germline V gene are MGHRA and YSYEKL. Trimming removed 0 bases at V and 7 bases at J, with 12 bases between. This CDR3 is built from 15 residues. This chain's CDR3 is CASSQEPGYVGELFF. The DNA for the CDR3 is TGCGCCAGCAGCCAAGAGCCGGGGTATGTCGGGGAGCTGTTTTTT.

This rearrangement joins TRBV15 to TRBJ2-7, with D perhaps TRBD1 (6 bases). V was shortened by 5 bases and J by 5 bases, with 22 bases between the two germline ends. Looked up from germline, CDR1 is LNHNV and CDR2 is YYDKDF (reference sequence). CDR3 length equals 16 residues. The CDR3 bases are TGTGCCACCAGCCGACGACAAGGCAGGGGTGGCGACGAGCAGTACTTC. Translated: CATSRRQGRGGDEQYF.

The chain recombines TRBV14 with TRBJ2-7; TRBD2 is a possible D gene (6 bases). The CDR3 totals 13 residues. V lost 4 bases, J lost 6 bases, and 13 bases lay in between. CDR1 is SGHDN, CDR2 FVKESK, per germline. The CDR3 is CASSPGLPLEQYF. Here the CDR3 DNA reads TGTGCCAGCAGCCCGGGACTCCCTCTCGAGCAGTACTTC.

This chain uses TRBV29-1 with TRBJ2-3; possible D gene TRBD1, 5 bases. CDR1 is SQVTM, CDR2 ANQGSEA, per germline. Trimming took 5 bases from V and 5 from J, leaving 17 bases between them. The CDR3 totals 14 residues. Here the CDR3 reads CSVTRVDLIDTQYF. The CDR3, as DNA: TGCAGCGTTACCAGGGTGGATTTAATAGATACGCAGTATTTT.

This clone came up once. This sample also contains other DNA sequences that code for the same CDR3. The CDR3 region has the DNA TGTGCCAGTAGTATCGGGACAGGTGACTACGAGCAGTACTTC. Amino acid sequence: CASSIGTGDYEQYF. The chain uses TRBV19 and TRBJ2-7, with 8 bases identical to TRBD1. The CDR3 runs to 14 residues. Germline loops: CDR1 LNHDA, CDR2 SQIVND (reference sequence). The J segment lost 3 bases and the V segment lost 3 bases, leaving 4 bases of the junction unmatched.

V usage is TRBV4-1 and J usage is TRBJ2-3; TRBD1 agrees at 9 bases. The germline CDR1 and CDR2 sequences are MGHRA and YSYEKL. The CDR3 contains 15 residues. V dropped 4 bases and J dropped 2; count of bases not matched to a gene: 4. The CDR3 sequence: CASSPGQGLTDTQYF. CDR3 DNA sequence: TGCGCCAGCAGCCCGGGACAGGGCCTCACAGATACGCAGTATTTT.

This clone has just a few counts. The genes are TRBV7-2 and TRBJ1-2; D gene ambiguous. V was shortened by 3 bases and J by 5 bases, with 13 bases between the two germline ends. The CDR3 is 14 amino acids. In germline, CDR1 is SGHTA, CDR2 FQGNSA. The CDR3 sequence is CASSFYRGSYGYTF. The DNA of the CDR3 is TGTGCCAGCAGCTTCTACCGGGGAAGTTATGGCTACACCTTC.

The sample holds one count of this clone. The chain couples TRBV9 to TRBJ2-1; possibly TRBD2 for D (5 bases). The CDR3 has 15 residues. CDR1 and CDR2 from the germline V gene are SGDLS and YYNGEE. Trimming removed 4 bases at V and 3 bases at J, with 14 bases between. DNA for the CDR3: TGTGCCAGCAGCTCCAGTAGCGAGGTCTACAATGAGCAGTTCTTC. Protein product: CASSSSSEVYNEQFF.

The chain employs TRBV25-1 and TRBJ1-2; 8 bases map to TRBD1. Germline V gene data show CDR1 as MGHDK and CDR2 as SYGVNS. V was pared by 1 base and J by 4 bases, with 5 bases of the junction left unmatched. This CDR3 contains 15 residues. The CDR3 DNA follows: TGTGCCAGCAGTGAATTGGGGACAGGCTTCTATGGCTACACCTTC. The encoded protein is CASSELGTGFYGYTF.

CDR3 sequence reads: CASSEGLAVQETQYF. The DNA for the CDR3 is TGCGCCAGCAGCGAGGGACTAGCAGTGCAAGAGACCCAGTACTTC. The V and J genes are TRBV5-1 and TRBJ2-5; TRBD2 matches 9 bases. From germline, CDR1 is SGHRS and CDR2 YFSETQ. The CDR3 extends over 15 amino acids. V shed 4 bases, J shed 2 bases, and the junction held 6 bases outside the gene matches.

The table lists this clone with a count of one. The chain recombines TRBV5-1 with TRBJ1-6, with a weak D call TRBD1 (6 bases). The germline V gene has CDR1 SGHRS and CDR2 YFSETQ. The CDR3 runs 16 residues. The V end was cut by 1 base, the J end by 6 bases, with 14 bases between. The chain's CDR3 is CASSLYSPGVNSPLHF. CDR3 sequence (DNA): TGCGCCAGCAGCTTGTATTCCCCAGGGGTTAATTCACCCCTCCACTTT.

This chain connects TRBV7-8 to TRBJ2-1; tentatively, D is TRBD1 (5 bases). V was clipped by 1 base and J by 7 bases, with 14 bases between them. The CDR3 runs 15 residues. Looked up from germline, CDR1 is SGHVS and CDR2 is FQNEAQ. CDR3 region: CASSLEGRASNEQFF. The DNA for the CDR3 is TGTGCCAGCAGCTTAGAAGGCAGGGCTTCGAATGAGCAGTTCTTC.

The chain carries TRBV14 and TRBJ1-1, with no clear D. This CDR3 has 14 amino acids. Trimming stripped 1 base from V and 5 bases from J, with 11 bases between. Germline V lookup: CDR1 SGHDN, CDR2 FVKESK. CDR3 residues: CASSQVPGWTEAFF. CDR3 sequence (DNA): TGTGCCAGCAGCCAAGTGCCGGGGTGGACTGAAGCTTTCTTT.

The chain has TRBV10-3 and TRBJ1-1, with D uncertain. V was pared by 7 bases and J by 1 base, with 10 bases between. The CDR3 has 13 amino acids. Per the germline V gene, CDR1 is ENHRY and CDR2 is SYGVKD. The CDR3 coding sequence is TGTGCCATCACTAACCTTGAGAACACTGAAGCTTTCTTT. Translated, it gives CAITNLENTEAFF.

The genes are TRBV4-3 and TRBJ1-6; no clear D gene. V lost 0 bases, J lost 8 bases, and 11 bases lay in between. The CDR3 consists of 15 residues. Per the germline V gene, CDR1 is LGHNA and CDR2 is YSLEER. CDR3 DNA: TGCGCCAGCAGCCAAGACGTAGAGGACTATTCACCCCTCCACTTT. It specifies CASSQDVEDYSPLHF.

This chain joins TRBV5-5 and TRBJ2-2; a weak D match, TRBD1 (5 bases). The CDR3 sequence is 13 residues long. Germline CDR1 is SGHKS and CDR2 is YYEKEE (reference sequence). V gave up 8 bases and J gave up 2 bases, with 10 bases separating them. CDR3 DNA sequence: TGTGCCAGTTGTTGGACAAACACCGGGGAGCTGTTTTTT. As protein: CASCWTNTGELFF.

The rearrangement uses TRBV9 and TRBJ1-2; D gene unclear. This CDR3 has 13 amino acids. The germline V gene encodes CDR1 SGDLS and CDR2 YYNGEE. V was clipped by 2 bases and J by 2 bases, with 7 bases between them. The CDR3: CASSVGENYGYTF. CDR3 nucleotides: TGTGCCAGCAGCGTTGGGGAGAACTATGGCTACACCTTC.

The rearrangement links TRBV2 to TRBJ1-4, with D perhaps matching TRBD1 (5 bases). CDR1 SNHLY and CDR2 FYNNEI come from the germline V gene. V dropped 3 bases and J dropped 7 bases, with 6 bases sitting between them. This CDR3 contains 12 residues. The CDR3 nucleotides read TGTGCCAGCAGTGATAGGGGTGAAAAACTGTTTTTT. Protein product: CASSDRGEKLFF.

This chain uses TRBV7-2 with TRBJ2-7; 7 nucleotides line up with TRBD1. The CDR3 loop spans 15 amino acids. Germline trimming cut 5 bases from V and 2 bases from J; bases unmatched to any gene: 9. CDR1 and CDR2 from the germline V gene are SGHTA and FQGNSA. CDR3 sequence reads: CASSHEQGRPYEQYF. The CDR3 coding sequence is TGTGCCAGCAGCCATGAACAGGGGCGACCCTACGAGCAGTACTTC. The entire variable domain, with the rest obtained from reference TRBV7-2 and TRBJ2-7, is as follows: GAGVSQSPSNKVTEKGKDVELRCDPISGHTALYWYRQSLGQGLEFLIYFQGNSAPDKSGLPSDRFSAERTGGSVSTLTIQRTQQEDSAVYLCASSHEQGRPYEQYFGPGTRLTVT.